This is a list of T cell receptor beta chains from one sample in a study of cytotoxic CD8 clonotypes in ibrutinib-treated CLL. Clones were sequenced by immunoSEQ multiplex PCR, and TCRdb holds only the in-frame ones, with some missing. The data hold some 140,000 clones, with about four fifths observed a single time. The input for sequencing was PBMCs, taken after 12 months of ibrutinib treatment. All receptors come from a human donor with chronic lymphocytic leukemia. Each CDR3 is given with its conserved first and last residue. The size of a clone is reported for some rows only, either as once, few or many, or as a class for expanded clones.

clone_size	j_call	v_call	cdr3_aa
-	TRBJ2-1	TRBV5-4	CASSLAGASHEQFF
-	TRBJ1-1	TRBV13	CASSERVNTEAFF
-	TRBJ2-7	TRBV28	CASSFPGTGWYEQYF
-	TRBJ2-5	TRBV27	CASSLIGTGGEVVETQYF
-	TRBJ2-2	TRBV4-1	CASSPTSKRNTGELFF
-	TRBJ2-6	TRBV11-3	CASSHGLAGGPTGANVLTF
-	TRBJ2-3	TRBV11-3	CASSLSGITDTQYF
-	TRBJ2-7	TRBV5-1	CASSLGAPVDEQYF
-	TRBJ2-7	TRBV29-1	CSVGGFNSYEQYF
-	TRBJ2-7	TRBV6-5	CASMGLAYEQYF
-	TRBJ2-1	TRBV7-9	CASSLGAGGTYNEQFF
-	TRBJ2-7	TRBV7-3	CASSRAGGSYEQYF
-	TRBJ2-7	TRBV7-9	CASSLVGYEQYF
-	TRBJ2-5	TRBV5-1	CASSLDRFQETQYF
-	TRBJ2-7	TRBV6-6	CASNNDRISYEQYF
-	TRBJ1-1	TRBV7-9	CASSLIWGLGMNTEAFF
-	TRBJ2-1	TRBV9	CASSVSGQSPYNEQFF
-	TRBJ1-4	TRBV5-6	CASRKLGRTGDEKLFF
few	TRBJ1-3	TRBV4-1	CASSQDWSSGNTIYF
-	TRBJ2-1	TRBV14	CASSQAASGGKQFF
-	TRBJ2-3	TRBV9	CASSVVTSGSFTDTQYF
once	TRBJ2-7	TRBV7-2	CASSPRGAGASSYEQYF
-	TRBJ2-7	TRBV18	CASSPRSDWTAEGEQYF
once	TRBJ1-1	TRBV6-1	CASRDSLLAFEAFF
-	TRBJ2-3	TRBV30	CAWSPLLAGITDTQYF
-	TRBJ1-2	TRBV28	CASRTGQSNYGYTF
-	TRBJ1-4	TRBV7-8	CASSPRQGIGANEKLFF
-	TRBJ2-3	TRBV7-8	CASRRTGSSTDTQYF
few	TRBJ1-4	TRBV7-9	CASSLGGGLFEKLFF
-	TRBJ1-5	TRBV7-8	CASSLDYRRGTSNQPQHF
once	TRBJ2-1	TRBV4-3	CASSPRLAEHNEQFF
-	TRBJ2-7	TRBV14	CASSPRTGRRSYEQYF
-	TRBJ2-7	TRBV10-3	CAISAFGQGVSYEQYF
-	TRBJ2-1	TRBV5-6	CASSLSSYNEQFF
-	TRBJ1-1	TRBV19	CASSIPDEQEAFF
-	TRBJ1-2	TRBV6-5	CASSAGTGDNYGYTF
-	TRBJ2-7	TRBV6-5	CASSYSPSYEQYF
-	TRBJ2-7	TRBV11-2	CASSSPHLEGEGLEQYF
-	TRBJ1-2	TRBV19	CASSGIGGQRDYGYTF
-	TRBJ1-1	TRBV5-1	CASSLGRAQGTEAFF
-	TRBJ1-4	TRBV14	CASSQTDWWDEKLFF
-	TRBJ1-1	TRBV27	CASREGFLLGTEAFF
few	TRBJ2-5	TRBV5-1	CASSLVGQGGETQYF
-	TRBJ1-1	TRBV10-3	CAISESRGGDTEAFF
-	TRBJ2-1	TRBV15	CATQPGRAYYNEQFF
-	TRBJ2-3	TRBV7-9	CASSSEREYTDTQYF
-	TRBJ2-2	TRBV7-6	CASSLAVSGRTFGGGELFF
-	TRBJ2-7	TRBV4-2	CASSQDPGQGREQYF
-	TRBJ1-1	TRBV9	CASSPRGVNTEAFF
once	TRBJ1-5	TRBV10-3	CATHQSYSNQPQHF
-	TRBJ2-5	TRBV5-1	CASSWRTPQETQYF
-	TRBJ2-7	TRBV7-3	CASSELASHSYEQYF
-	TRBJ2-7	TRBV10-1	CASSPGPIDYEQYF